What follows are 2 T cell receptor beta chains derived from one specimen sequenced in a study of PD-1 blockade in classical Hodgkin lymphoma. After autologous stem cell transplantation all patients relapsed, and prior brentuximab vedotin exposure differed between cohorts. Assay used: immunoSEQ multiplex PCR; TCRdb lists only in-frame clones, some missing. Found here are 45,000 to 55,000 clones, over 75% of them singletons; the top ten hold around 15%. The sequenced sample was peripheral blood mononuclear cells (PBMCs), obtained at baseline. The receptors stem from a human donor with classical Hodgkin lymphoma.

The CDR3 loop is CASSLTGRLTGELFF. The CDR3 DNA follows: TGTGCCAGCAGCTTGACGGGCAGGCTCACCGGGGAGCTGTTTTTT. The rearrangement uses TRBV5-8 and TRBJ2-2; D unclear. V was shortened by 1 base and J by 4 bases, with 11 bases between the two germline ends. This CDR3 has 15 residues. Germline lookup yields CDR1 SGHTS and CDR2 YDEGEE.

The chain is built from TRBV30 and TRBJ2-1, with TRBD1 matching over 8 bases. CDR3 length: 14 residues. Unmatched junction bases numbered 5, after V lost 0 bases and J lost 7 bases. Germline CDR1 reads GTSNPN; CDR2 reads SVGIG (reference sequence). CDR3 residues: CAWSVLTGGNEQFF. In DNA, the CDR3 is TGTGCCTGGAGTGTACTAACAGGGGGAAATGAGCAGTTCTTC.